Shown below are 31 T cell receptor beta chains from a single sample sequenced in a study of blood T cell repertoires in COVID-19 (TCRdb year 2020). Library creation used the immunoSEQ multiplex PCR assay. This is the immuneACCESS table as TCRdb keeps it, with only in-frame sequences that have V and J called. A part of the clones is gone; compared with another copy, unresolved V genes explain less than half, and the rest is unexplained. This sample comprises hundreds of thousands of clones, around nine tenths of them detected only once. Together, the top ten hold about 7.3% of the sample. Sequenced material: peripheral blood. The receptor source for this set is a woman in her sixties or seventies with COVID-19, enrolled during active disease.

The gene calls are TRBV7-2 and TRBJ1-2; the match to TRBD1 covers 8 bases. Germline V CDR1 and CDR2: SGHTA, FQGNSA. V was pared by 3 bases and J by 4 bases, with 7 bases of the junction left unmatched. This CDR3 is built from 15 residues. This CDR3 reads CASSFRTGPSYGYTF. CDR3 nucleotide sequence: TGTGCCAGCAGCTTCCGGACAGGGCCGAGCTATGGCTACACCTTC.

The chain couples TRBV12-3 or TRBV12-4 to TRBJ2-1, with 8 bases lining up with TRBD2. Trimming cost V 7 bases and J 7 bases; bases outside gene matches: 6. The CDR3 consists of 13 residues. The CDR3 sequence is CASKSGGRNEQFF. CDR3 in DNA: TGTGCCAGCAAATCGGGGGGGCGAAATGAGCAGTTCTTC.

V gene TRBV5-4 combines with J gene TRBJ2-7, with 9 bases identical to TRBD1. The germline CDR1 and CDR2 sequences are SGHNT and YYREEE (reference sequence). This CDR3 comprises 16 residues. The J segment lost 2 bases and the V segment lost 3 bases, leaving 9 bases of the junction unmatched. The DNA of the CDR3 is TGTGCCAGCAGCTACCACCCGGGACAGGGACCCTACGAGCAGTACTTC. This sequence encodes CASSYHPGQGPYEQYF.

CDR3 sequence reads: CASSPDREEKLFF. In nucleotides, the CDR3 is TGTGCCAGCAGCCCGGACAGGGAGGAAAAACTGTTTTTT. The rearrangement links TRBV13 to TRBJ1-4, with TRBD1 identical over 8 bases. This CDR3 region has 13 residues. Germline CDR1 and CDR2: PRHDT and FYEKMQ (reference sequence). V trimming: 5 bases; J trimming: 8 bases; junction bases outside the gene matches: 4.

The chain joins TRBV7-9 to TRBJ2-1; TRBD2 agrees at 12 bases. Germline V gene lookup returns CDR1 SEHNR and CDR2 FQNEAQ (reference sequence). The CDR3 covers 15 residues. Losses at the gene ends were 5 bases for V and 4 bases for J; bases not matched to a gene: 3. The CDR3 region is CASSPTSGGYNEQFF. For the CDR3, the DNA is TGTGCCAGCAGCCCTACTAGCGGGGGGTACAATGAGCAGTTCTTC.

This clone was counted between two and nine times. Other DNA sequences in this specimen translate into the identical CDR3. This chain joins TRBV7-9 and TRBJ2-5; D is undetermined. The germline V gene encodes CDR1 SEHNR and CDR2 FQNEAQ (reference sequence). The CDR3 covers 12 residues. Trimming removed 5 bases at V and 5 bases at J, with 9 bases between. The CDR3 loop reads CASSEVGETQYF. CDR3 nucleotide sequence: TGTGCCAGCAGCGAAGTCGGGGAGACCCAGTACTTC.

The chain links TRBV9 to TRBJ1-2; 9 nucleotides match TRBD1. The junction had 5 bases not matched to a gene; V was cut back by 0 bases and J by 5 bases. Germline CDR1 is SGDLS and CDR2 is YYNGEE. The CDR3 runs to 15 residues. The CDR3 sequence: CASSVVGTGSYGYTF. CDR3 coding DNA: TGTGCCAGCAGCGTAGTTGGGACAGGGTCGTATGGCTACACCTTC.

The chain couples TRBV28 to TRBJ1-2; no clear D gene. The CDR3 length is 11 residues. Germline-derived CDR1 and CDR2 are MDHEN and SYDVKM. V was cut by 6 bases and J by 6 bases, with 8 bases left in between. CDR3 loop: CASSVLDGYTF. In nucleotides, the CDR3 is TGTGCCAGCAGCGTCCTAGATGGCTACACCTTC.

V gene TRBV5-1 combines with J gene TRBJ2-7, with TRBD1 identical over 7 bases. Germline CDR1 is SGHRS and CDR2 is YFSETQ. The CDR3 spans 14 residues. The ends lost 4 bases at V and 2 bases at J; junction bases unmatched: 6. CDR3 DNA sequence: TGCGCCAGCAGCCCGAGACAGGGAGCCTACGAGCAGTACTTC. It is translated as CASSPRQGAYEQYF.

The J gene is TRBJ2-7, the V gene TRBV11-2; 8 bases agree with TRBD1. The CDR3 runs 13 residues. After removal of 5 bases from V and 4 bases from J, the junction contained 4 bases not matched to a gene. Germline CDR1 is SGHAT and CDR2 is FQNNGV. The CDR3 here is CASSPGQEYEQYF. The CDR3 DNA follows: TGTGCCAGCAGCCCGGGACAGGAATACGAGCAGTACTTC.

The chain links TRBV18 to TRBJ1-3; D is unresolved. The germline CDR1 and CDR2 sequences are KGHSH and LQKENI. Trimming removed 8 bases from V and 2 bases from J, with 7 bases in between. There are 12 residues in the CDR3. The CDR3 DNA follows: TGTGCCAGCCTAACGACTGGAAACACCATATATTTT. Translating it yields CASLTTGNTIYF.

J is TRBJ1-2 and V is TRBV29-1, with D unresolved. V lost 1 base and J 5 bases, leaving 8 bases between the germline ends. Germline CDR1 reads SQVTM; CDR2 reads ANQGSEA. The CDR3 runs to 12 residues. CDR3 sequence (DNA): TGCAGCGTTGAAGGCTGCCTATATGGCTACACCTTC. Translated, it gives CSVEGCLYGYTF.

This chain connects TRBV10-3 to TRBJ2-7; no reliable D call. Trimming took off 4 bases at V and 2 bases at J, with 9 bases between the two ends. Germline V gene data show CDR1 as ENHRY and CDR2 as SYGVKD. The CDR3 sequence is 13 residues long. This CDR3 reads CAISGRQAYEQYF. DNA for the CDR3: TGTGCCATCAGTGGAAGACAAGCCTACGAGCAGTACTTC.

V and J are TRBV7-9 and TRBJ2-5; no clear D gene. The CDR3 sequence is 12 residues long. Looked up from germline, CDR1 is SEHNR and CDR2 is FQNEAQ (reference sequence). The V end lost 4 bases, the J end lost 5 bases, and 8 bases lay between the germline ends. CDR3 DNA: TGTGCCAGCAGCTACACCTCGGAGACCCAGTACTTC. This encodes CASSYTSETQYF. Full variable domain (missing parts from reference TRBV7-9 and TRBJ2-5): DTGVSQNPRHKITKRGQNVTFRCDPISEHNRLYWYRQTLGQGPEFLTYFQNEAQLEKSRLLSDRFSAERPKGSFSTLEIQRTEQGDSAMYLCASSYTSETQYFGPGTRLLVL.

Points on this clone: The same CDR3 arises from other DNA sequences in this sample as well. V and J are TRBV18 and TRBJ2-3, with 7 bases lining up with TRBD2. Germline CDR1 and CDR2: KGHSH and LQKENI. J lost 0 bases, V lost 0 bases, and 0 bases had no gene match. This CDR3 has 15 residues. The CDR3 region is CASSPPGGSTDTQYF. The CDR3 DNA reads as TGTGCCAGCTCACCACCGGGGGGGAGCACAGATACGCAGTATTTT.

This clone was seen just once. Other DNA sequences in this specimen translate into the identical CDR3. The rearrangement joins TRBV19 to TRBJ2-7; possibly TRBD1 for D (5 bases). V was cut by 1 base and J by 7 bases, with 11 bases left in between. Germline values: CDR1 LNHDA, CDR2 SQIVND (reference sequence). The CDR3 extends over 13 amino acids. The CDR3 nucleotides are TGTGCCAGTAGTATAGGCCAGGGTGGGGAGCAGTACTTC. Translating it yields CASSIGQGGEQYF.

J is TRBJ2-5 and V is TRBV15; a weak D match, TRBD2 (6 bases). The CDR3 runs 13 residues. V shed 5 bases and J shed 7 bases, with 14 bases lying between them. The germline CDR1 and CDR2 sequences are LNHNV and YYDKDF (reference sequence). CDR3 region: CATSGGEKRTQYF. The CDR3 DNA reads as TGTGCCACCAGCGGCGGGGAGAAAAGGACCCAGTACTTC.

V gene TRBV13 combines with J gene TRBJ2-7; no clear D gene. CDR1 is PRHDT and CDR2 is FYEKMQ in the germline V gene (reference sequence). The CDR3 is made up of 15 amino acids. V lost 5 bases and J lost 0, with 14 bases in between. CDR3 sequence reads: CASSPGAQASYEQYF. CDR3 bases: TGTGCCAGCAGCCCCGGAGCCCAAGCCTCCTACGAGCAGTACTTC.

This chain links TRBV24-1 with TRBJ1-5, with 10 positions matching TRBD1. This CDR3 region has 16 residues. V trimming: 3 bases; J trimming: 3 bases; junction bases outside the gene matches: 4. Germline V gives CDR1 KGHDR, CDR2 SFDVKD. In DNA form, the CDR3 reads TGTGCCACCAGTGATCCGGGACAGGGGCACAATCAGCCCCAGCATTTT. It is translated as CATSDPGQGHNQPQHF.

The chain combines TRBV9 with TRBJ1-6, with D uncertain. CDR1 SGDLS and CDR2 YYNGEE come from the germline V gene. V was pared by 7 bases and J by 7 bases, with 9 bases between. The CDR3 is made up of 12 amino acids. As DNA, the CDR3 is TGTGCCAGCTCTTCGGTGAATTCACCCCTCCACTTT. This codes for CASSSVNSPLHF.

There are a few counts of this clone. This chain's CDR3 is CASSLYETSQETQYF. The CDR3 nucleotides read TGTGCCAGCAGCTTATACGAAACTAGCCAAGAGACCCAGTACTTC. The chain is built from TRBV9 and TRBJ2-5, with a possible D match to TRBD2 (5 bases). The length of the CDR3 is 15 residues. V was shortened by 4 bases and J by 1 base, with 14 bases between the two germline ends. The germline V gene has CDR1 SGDLS and CDR2 YYNGEE.

The CDR3 coding sequence is TGTGCCAGCAGCCCGACAGGGATCGGAAACACCATATATTTT. Its protein is CASSPTGIGNTIYF. The V and J genes are TRBV6-2 or TRBV6-3 and TRBJ1-3, with 7 positions matching TRBD1. The CDR3 runs 14 residues. Germline V gives CDR1 MNHEY, CDR2 SVGEGT. The V and J ends lost 6 bases and 4 bases, in that order; junction bases with no gene match: 6.

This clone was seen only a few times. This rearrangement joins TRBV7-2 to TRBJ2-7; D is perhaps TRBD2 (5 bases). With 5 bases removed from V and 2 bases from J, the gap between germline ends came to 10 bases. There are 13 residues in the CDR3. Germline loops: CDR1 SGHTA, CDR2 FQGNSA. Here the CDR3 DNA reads TGTGCCAGCAGCACTAGACGGACCTACGAGCAGTACTTC. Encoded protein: CASSTRRTYEQYF.

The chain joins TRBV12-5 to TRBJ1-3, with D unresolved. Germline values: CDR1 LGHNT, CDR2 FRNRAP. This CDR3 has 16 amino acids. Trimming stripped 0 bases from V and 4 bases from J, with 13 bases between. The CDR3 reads CASGLVLGRGGNTIYF. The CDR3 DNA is TGTGCTAGTGGTTTGGTACTAGGTCGTGGCGGAAACACCATATATTTT.

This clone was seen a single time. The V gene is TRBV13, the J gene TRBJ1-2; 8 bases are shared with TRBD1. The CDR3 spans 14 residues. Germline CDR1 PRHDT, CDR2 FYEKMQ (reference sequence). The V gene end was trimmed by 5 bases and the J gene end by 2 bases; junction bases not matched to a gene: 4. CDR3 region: CASSHRQGNYGYTF. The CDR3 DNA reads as TGTGCCAGCAGCCATAGACAGGGGAACTATGGCTACACCTTC. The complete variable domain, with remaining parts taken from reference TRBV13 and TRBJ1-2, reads AAGVIQSPRHLIKEKRETATLKCYPIPRHDTVYWYQQGPGQDPQFLISFYEKMQSDKGSIPDRFSAQQFSDYHSELNMSSLELGDSALYFCASSHRQGNYGYTFGSGTRLTVV.

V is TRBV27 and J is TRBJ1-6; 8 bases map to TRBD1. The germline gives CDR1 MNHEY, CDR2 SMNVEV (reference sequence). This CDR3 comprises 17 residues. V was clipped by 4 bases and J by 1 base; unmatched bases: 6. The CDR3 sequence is CASSSRTGRSYNSPLHF. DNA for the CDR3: TGTGCCAGCAGTTCTCGGACAGGGAGGTCCTATAATTCACCCCTCCACTTT.

The CDR3 nucleotides are TGCGCCAGCAGGGTGCAAACTACTAGCGGGGTGACCGGGGAGCTGTTTTTT. This translates into CASRVQTTSGVTGELFF. V is TRBV10-2 and J is TRBJ2-2, with 10 bases fitting TRBD2. J gave up 5 bases and V 6 bases, and 12 bases lay outside the gene matches. Germline V gene sequence: CDR1 WSHSY, CDR2 SAAADI. The CDR3 has 17 residues.

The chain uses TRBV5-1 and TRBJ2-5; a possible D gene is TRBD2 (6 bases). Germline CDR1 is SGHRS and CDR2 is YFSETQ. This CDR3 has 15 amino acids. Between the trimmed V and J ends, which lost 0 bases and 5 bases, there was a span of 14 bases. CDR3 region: CASSLETSYSETQYF. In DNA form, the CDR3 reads TGCGCCAGCAGCTTGGAGACTAGTTATTCGGAGACCCAGTACTTC. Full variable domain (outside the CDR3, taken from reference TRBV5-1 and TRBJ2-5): KAGVTQTPRYLIKTRGQQVTLSCSPISGHRSVSWYQQTPGQGLQFLFEYFSETQRNKGNFPGRFSGRQFSNSRSEMNVSTLELGDSALYLCASSLETSYSETQYFGPGTRLLVL.

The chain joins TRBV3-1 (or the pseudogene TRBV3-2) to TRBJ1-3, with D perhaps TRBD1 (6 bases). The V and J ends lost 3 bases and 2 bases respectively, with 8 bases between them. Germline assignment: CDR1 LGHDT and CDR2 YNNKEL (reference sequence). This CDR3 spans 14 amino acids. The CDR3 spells CASSQGAAGNTIYF. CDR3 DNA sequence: TGTGCCAGCAGCCAGGGGGCTGCTGGAAACACCATATATTTT.

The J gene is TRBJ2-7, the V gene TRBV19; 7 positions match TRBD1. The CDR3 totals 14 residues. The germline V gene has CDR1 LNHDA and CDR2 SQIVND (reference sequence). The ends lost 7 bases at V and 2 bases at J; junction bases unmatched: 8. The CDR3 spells CASNPTGAPYEQYF. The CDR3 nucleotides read TGTGCCAGTAATCCAACAGGGGCCCCCTACGAGCAGTACTTC. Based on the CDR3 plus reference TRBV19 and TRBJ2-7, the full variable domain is DGGITQSPKYLFRKEGQNVTLSCEQNLNHDAMYWYRQDPGQGLRLIYYSQIVNDFQKGDIAEGYSVSREKKESFPLTVTSAQKNPTAFYLCASNPTGAPYEQYFGPGTRLTVT.

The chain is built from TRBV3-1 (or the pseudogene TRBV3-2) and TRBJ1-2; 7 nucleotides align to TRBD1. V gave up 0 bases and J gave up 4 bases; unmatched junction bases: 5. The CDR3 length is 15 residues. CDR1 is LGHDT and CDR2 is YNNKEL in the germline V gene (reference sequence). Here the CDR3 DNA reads TGTGCCAGCAGCCAAGATAACAGGGGAAGCTATGGCTACACCTTC. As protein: CASSQDNRGSYGYTF.